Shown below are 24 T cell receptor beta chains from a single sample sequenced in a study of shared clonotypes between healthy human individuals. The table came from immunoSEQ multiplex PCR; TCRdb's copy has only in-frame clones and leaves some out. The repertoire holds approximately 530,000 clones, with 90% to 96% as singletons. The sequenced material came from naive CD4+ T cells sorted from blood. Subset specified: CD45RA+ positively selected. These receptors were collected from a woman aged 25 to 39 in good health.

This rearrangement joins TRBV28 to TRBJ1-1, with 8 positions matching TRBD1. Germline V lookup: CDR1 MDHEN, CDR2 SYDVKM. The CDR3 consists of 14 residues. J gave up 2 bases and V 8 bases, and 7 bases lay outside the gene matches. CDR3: CASQSGQGNTEAFF. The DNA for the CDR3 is TGTGCCAGCCAAAGCGGACAGGGTAACACTGAAGCTTTCTTT.

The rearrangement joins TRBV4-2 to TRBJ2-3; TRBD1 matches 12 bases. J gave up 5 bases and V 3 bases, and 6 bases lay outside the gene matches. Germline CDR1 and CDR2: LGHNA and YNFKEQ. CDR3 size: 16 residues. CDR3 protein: CASSQGTGGLGDTQYF. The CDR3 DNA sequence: TGTGCCAGCAGCCAGGGGACAGGGGGCTTAGGAGATACGCAGTATTTT.

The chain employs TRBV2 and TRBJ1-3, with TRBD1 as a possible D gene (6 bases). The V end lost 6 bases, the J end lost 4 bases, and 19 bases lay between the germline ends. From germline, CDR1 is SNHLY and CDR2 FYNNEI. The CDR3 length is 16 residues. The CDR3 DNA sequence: TGTGCCAGCAGCCTATGGAGGACAGTAAGGGGAAACACCATATATTTT. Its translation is CASSLWRTVRGNTIYF.

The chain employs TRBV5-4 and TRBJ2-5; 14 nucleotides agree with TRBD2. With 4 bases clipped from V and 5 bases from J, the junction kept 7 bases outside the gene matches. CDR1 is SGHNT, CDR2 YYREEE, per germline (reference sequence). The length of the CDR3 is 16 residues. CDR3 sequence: CASSPGLAGGAETQYF. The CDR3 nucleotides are TGTGCCAGCAGCCCTGGACTAGCGGGAGGCGCCGAGACCCAGTACTTC.

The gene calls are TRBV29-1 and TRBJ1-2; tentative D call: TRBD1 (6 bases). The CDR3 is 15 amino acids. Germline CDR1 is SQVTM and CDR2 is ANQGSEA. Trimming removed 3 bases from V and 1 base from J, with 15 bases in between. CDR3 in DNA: TGCAGCGTTGATAGCGGGGGGGCGGATAACTATGGCTACACCTTC. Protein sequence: CSVDSGGADNYGYTF.

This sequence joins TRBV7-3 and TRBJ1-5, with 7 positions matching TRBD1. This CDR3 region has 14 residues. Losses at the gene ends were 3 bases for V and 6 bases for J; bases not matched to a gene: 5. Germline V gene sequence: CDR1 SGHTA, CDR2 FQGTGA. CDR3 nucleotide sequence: TGTGCCAGCAGCTTGGGGTCAGGGGGTCAGCCCCAGCATTTT. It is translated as CASSLGSGGQPQHF.

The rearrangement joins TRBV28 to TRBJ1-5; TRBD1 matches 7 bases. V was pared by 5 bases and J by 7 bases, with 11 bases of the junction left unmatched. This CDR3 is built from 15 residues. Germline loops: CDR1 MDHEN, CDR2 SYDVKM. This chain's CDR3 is CASSPQDRDGQPQHF. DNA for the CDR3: TGTGCCAGCAGTCCCCAAGACAGGGACGGGCAGCCCCAGCATTTT.

The CDR3 region is CASKAGATDTQYF. DNA for the CDR3: TGTGCCAGCAAGGCGGGAGCCACAGATACGCAGTATTTT. The chain is built from TRBV5-4 and TRBJ2-3, with 7 bases that match TRBD2. This CDR3 spans 13 amino acids. The V gene's germline CDR1 is SGHNT and CDR2 YYREEE (reference sequence). V shed 6 bases and J 2 bases; nucleotides not matched to a gene: 3.

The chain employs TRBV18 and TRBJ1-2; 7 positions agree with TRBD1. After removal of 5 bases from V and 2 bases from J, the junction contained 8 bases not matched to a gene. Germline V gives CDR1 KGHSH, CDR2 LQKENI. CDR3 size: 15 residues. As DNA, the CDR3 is TGTGCCAGCTCAAAAGACAGGGAAACCAACTATGGCTACACCTTC. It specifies CASSKDRETNYGYTF.

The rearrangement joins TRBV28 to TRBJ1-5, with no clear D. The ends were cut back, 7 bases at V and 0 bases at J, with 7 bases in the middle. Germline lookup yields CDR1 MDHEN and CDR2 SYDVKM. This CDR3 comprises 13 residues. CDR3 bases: TGTGCCAGCACCTATTATAGCAATCAGCCCCAGCATTTT. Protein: CASTYYSNQPQHF. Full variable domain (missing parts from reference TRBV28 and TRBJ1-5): DVKVTQSSRYLVKRTGEKVFLECVQDMDHENMFWYRQDPGLGLRLIYFSYDVKMKEKGDIPEGYSVSREKKERFSLILESASTNQTSMYLCASTYYSNQPQHFGDGTRLSIL.

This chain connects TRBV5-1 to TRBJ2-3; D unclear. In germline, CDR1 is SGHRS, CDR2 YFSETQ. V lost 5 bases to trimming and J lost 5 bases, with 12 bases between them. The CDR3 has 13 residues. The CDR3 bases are TGCGCCAGCAGTTGGGCGAGTGGAGATACGCAGTATTTT. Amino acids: CASSWASGDTQYF.

The CDR3 sequence is CASSDRASGKGADTQYF. CDR3 DNA: TGTGCCAGCAGCGACCGGGCTAGCGGGAAAGGGGCAGATACGCAGTATTTT. This chain links TRBV6-4 with TRBJ2-3; 9 nucleotides line up with TRBD2. V was pared by 6 bases and J by 4 bases, with 14 bases of the junction left unmatched. Germline V lookup: CDR1 MRHNA, CDR2 SNTAGT. The CDR3 loop spans 17 amino acids.

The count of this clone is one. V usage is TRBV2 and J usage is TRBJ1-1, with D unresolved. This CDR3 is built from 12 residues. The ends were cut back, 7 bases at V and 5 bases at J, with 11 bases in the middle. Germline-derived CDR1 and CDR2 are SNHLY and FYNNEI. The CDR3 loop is CASNRLGTEAFF. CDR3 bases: TGTGCCAGCAACAGACTTGGGACTGAAGCTTTCTTT.

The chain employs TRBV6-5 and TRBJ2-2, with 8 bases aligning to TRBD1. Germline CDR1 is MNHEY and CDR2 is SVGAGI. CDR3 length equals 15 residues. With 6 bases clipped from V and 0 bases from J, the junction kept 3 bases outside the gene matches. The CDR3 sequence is CASSRQGTNTGELFF. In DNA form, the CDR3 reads TGTGCCAGCAGCAGACAGGGGACGAACACCGGGGAGCTGTTTTTT.

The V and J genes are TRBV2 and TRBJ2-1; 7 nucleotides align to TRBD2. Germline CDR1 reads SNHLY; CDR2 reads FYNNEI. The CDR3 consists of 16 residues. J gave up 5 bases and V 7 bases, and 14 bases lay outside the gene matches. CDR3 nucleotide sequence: TGTGCCAGCAATCCCCATGTGGCTAGCGGAGACAATGAGCAGTTCTTC. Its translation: CASNPHVASGDNEQFF.

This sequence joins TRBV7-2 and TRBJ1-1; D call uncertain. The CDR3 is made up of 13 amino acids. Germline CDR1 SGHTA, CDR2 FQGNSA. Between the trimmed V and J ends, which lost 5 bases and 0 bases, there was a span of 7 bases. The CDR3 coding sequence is TGTGCCAGCAGCCCCAGGATGAACACTGAAGCTTTCTTT. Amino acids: CASSPRMNTEAFF.

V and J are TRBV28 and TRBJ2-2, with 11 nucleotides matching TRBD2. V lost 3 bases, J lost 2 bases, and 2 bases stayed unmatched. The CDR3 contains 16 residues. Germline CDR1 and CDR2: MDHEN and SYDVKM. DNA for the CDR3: TGTGCCAGCAGTTTTCTAGCGGGAGGTAACACCGGGGAGCTGTTTTTT. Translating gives CASSFLAGGNTGELFF.

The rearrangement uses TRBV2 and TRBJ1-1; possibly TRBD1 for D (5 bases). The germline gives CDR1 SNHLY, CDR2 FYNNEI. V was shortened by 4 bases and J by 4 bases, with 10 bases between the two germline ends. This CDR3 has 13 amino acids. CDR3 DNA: TGTGCCAGCAGTGCAGCAGGGCGCACTGAAGCTTTCTTT. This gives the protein CASSAAGRTEAFF. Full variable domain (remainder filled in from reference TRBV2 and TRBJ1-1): EPEVTQTPSHQVTQMGQEVILRCVPISNHLYFYWYRQILGQKVEFLVSFYNNEISEKSEIFDDQFSVERPDGSNFTLKIRSTKLEDSAMYFCASSAAGRTEAFFGQGTRLTVV.

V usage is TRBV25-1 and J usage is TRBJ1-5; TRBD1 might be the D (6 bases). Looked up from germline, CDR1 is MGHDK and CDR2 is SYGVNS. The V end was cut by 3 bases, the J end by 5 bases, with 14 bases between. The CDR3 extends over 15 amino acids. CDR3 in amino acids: CASSESTGLYQPQHF. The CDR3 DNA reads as TGTGCCAGCAGTGAGAGTACAGGGCTGTATCAGCCCCAGCATTTT.

DNA for the CDR3: TGTGCCACCAGCAGACAGGGGTCCGGCACTGAAGCTTTCTTT. This encodes CATSRQGSGTEAFF. The rearrangement uses TRBV15 and TRBJ1-1; possible D gene TRBD1, 6 bases. V gave up 2 bases and J gave up 4 bases, with 11 bases separating them. CDR3 length: 14 amino acids. Germline CDR1 reads LNHNV; CDR2 reads YYDKDF (reference sequence). The full variable domain, in which reference TRBV15 and TRBJ1-1 provide the parts outside the CDR3, is DAMVIQNPRYQVTQFGKPVTLSCSQTLNHNVMYWYQQKSSQAPKLLFHYYDKDFNNEADTPDNFQSRRPNTSFCFLDIRSPGLGDTAMYLCATSRQGSGTEAFFGQGTRLTVV.

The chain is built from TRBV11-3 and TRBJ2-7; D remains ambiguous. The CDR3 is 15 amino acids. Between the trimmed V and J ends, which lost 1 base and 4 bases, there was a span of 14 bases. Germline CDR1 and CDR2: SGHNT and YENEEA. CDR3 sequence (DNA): TGTGCCAGCAGCTTAGCGACACAGCGTGTGTACGAGCAGTACTTC. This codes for CASSLATQRVYEQYF.

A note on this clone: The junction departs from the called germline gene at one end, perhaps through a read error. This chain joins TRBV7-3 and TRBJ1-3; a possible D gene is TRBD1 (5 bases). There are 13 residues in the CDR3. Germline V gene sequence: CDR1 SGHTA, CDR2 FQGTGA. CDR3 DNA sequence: TGTGCCAGTAGCTCAACTCGGGGGGACACCATATATTTT. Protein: CASSSTRGDTIYF.

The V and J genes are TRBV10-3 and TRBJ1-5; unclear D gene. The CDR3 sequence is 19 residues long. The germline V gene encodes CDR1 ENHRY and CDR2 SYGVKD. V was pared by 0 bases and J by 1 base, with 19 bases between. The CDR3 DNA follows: TGTGCCATCAGTGAGTCGATGGTAGGGTCGGTCGGGAGCAATCAGCCCCAGCATTTT. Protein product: CAISESMVGSVGSNQPQHF.

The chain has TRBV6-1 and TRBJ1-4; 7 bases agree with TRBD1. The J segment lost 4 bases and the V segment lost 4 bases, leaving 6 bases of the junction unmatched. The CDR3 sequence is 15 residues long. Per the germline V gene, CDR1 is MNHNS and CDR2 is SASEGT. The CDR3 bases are TGTGCCAGCAGTGCATACAGGGGAGGTAATGAAAAACTGTTTTTT. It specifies CASSAYRGGNEKLFF.